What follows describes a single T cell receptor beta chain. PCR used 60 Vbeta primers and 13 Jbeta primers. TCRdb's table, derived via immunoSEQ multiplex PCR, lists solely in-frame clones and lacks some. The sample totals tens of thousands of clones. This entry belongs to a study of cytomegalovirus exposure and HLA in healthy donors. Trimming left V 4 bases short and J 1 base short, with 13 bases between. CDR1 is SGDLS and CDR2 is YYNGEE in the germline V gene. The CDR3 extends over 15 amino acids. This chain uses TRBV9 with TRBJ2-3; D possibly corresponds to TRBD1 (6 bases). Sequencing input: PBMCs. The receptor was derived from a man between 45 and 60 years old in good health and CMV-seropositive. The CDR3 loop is CASSLQGSGTDTQYF. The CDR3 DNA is TGTGCCAGCAGCCTGCAGGGGTCGGGCACAGATACGCAGTATTTT.